This record covers a single T cell receptor beta chain. Its antigen is still unknown. The junction shows a germline mismatch at one end, possibly a read error. The CDR3 has 15 amino acids, counting the end cysteine and phenylalanine. Left in the record is the CDR3 DNA by itself, 45 bases read in frame from the first base. Sequences SSHAT (CDR1) and FNYEAQ (CDR2) are obtained from the germline V gene (reference sequence). In the prospective study, participants were about 18 to 95 years old, resided in 24 geographic areas of the United States, and were enrolled through a virtual design. Cohort assignment in the prospective study relied on participant-reported clinical history from a screening survey and a study questionnaire. Recovered participants in ImmuneRACE Cohort 3 were defined by two consecutive negative NP/OP PCR tests, clearance by a healthcare professional, or resolution of symptoms. In the prospective study, mobile phlebotomists collected whole blood, serum and a nasopharyngeal or oropharyngeal swab from each participant. Participants in the prospective study had the option to provide additional blood draws and questionnaires over an approximately 2-month period. Blood samples from the prospective study were shipped frozen or at room temperature prior to DNA extraction.

The immunoSEQ Assay, a bias-controlled multiplex PCR, was used to amplify TCRbeta CDR3 regions from genomic DNA. Per the original workflow: Nucleated cell counts per sample were estimated from amplification of reference gene primers within the assay. To quantify the absolute abundance of each unique TCRbeta CDR3 rearrangement, sequence reads were collapsed and filtered. Productive Simpson clonality was computed per sample as the square root of Simpson's diversity index over productive rearrangements. As stored in TCRdb, this immuneACCESS dataset retains in-frame rearrangements with V and J assigned. A fraction of the clones does not appear; measured against another copy, unresolved V genes explain less than half of the discrepancy, and the remainder lacks a known reason. Clone size and V and J calls were adopted from that table, with D and trimming inferred from the DNA. The sample table shows some 200,000 clones, and about 89% are seen once. The ten largest account for about 0.77% of the sample.

The data belong to a study of blood T cell repertoires in COVID-19 (dated by TCRdb to the early 2020s). Background for the entire study: Collaborator samples came from the United States, Italy and Spain and covered acute and convalescent phases of COVID-19. Where HLA class I and class II types were available, the types were taken from metadata supplied by the sample provider, not from assay-based typing. Deeply sampled blood TCRbeta repertoires from subjects exposed to, actively infected with, or recovered from COVID-19 were included in the dataset. Samples came from the ongoing ImmuneRACE study (first 160 participants) plus 1,254 subjects from 6 global collaborators. A freely available public database, intended as a resource for researchers studying the immune response to SARS-CoV-2, is where the repertoires were released. The sample metadata nearly always contained a de-identified subject ID, COVID-19 status, age in years and sex. The material from the prospective study consisted of cDNA or gDNA derived from T cells, B-cell-depleted T cells, or PBMCs.

The full study reports these points: Clinical and demographic metadata were provided uncurated, with the amount varying by source and participant.

This receptor was taken from a woman under 30 who had recovered from COVID-19. Material for sequencing was PBMCs or T cells enriched from blood (not recorded which). The chain joins TRBV7-7 to TRBJ2-1, with 8 bases aligning to TRBD1. CDR3 sequence: CASSPRQGRENEQFF. The nucleotide sequence reads as follows: TGTGCTAGCAGCCCGCGACAGGGGCGAGAAAATGAGCAGTTCTTC.